These 19 T cell receptor beta chains were all obtained from the same sample, sequenced in a study of monozygotic twins with inflammatory bowel disease. TCRdb reprocessed the 5' RACE reads, with one entry per CDR3 protein and no DNA. Its listing shows around 140,000 distinct CDR3 sequences. Material: blood. These receptors were taken from a human donor with ulcerative colitis or Crohn's disease, or a healthy co-twin of an affected twin (not recorded which).

The chain links TRBV12-3 or TRBV12-4 to TRBJ1-5; absent DNA, TCRdb's TRBD1 call cannot be checked. CDR3 length: 12 residues. CDR3 amino acids: CASSPTQGTQHF.

This sequence joins TRBV20-1 and TRBJ2-7; without DNA, the TCRdb call of TRBD2 cannot be checked. Germline loops: CDR1 DFQATT, CDR2 SNEGSKA (reference sequence). This CDR3 has 15 residues. The CDR3 here is CSARELAGGRYEQYF.

The chain recombines TRBV6-5 with TRBJ2-1; the TCRdb call, TRBD2, lacks DNA for checking. The CDR3 is made up of 15 amino acids. The V gene's germline CDR1 is MNHEY and CDR2 SVGAGI. The CDR3 loop reads CASSYASGRRNEQFF.

The chain uses TRBV18 and TRBJ2-7; TCRdb's D call, TRBD1, is unchecked because there is no DNA. Germline CDR1 and CDR2: KGHSH and LQKENI. This CDR3 is built from 14 residues. The CDR3 reads CASSPGAGGYEQYF. The whole variable domain, filled in from reference TRBV18 and TRBJ2-7, reads NAGVMQNPRHLVRRRGQEARLRCSPMKGHSHVYWYRQLPEEGLKFMVYLQKENIIDESGMPKERFSAEFPKEGPSILRIQQVVRGDSAAYFCASSPGAGGYEQYFGPGTRLTVT.

V gene TRBV4-2 combines with J gene TRBJ2-1; the TRBD1 assignment by TCRdb is unverifiable without DNA. This CDR3 contains 16 residues. Germline V gives CDR1 LGHNA, CDR2 YNFKEQ. CDR3 residues: CASSQADRFQYNEQFF.

The genes are TRBV10-3 and TRBJ1-1; as DNA is missing, the TRBD1 call by TCRdb cannot be tested. The CDR3 is made up of 13 amino acids. Germline assignment: CDR1 ENHRY and CDR2 SYGVKD. CDR3 amino acids: CAITPGQNTEAFF.

The genes are TRBV6-2 or TRBV6-3 and TRBJ2-1. Germline CDR1 and CDR2: MNHEY and SVGEGT. This CDR3 spans 12 amino acids. This chain's CDR3 is CASRDSANEQFF.

The V and J genes are TRBV7-9 and TRBJ1-2. Germline CDR1 is SEHNR and CDR2 is FQNEAQ (reference sequence). This CDR3 region has 14 residues. CDR3: CASSFSAAAYGYTF.

V usage is TRBV4-3 and J usage is TRBJ2-1; TCRdb returns TRBD1, unconfirmable since there is no DNA. Germline CDR1 LGHNA, CDR2 YSLEER. The CDR3 has 13 residues. The CDR3 sequence: CASSQGNLGGEFF.

This chain links TRBV27 with TRBJ2-7. This CDR3 is built from 13 residues. Germline V gives CDR1 MNHEY, CDR2 SMNVEV (reference sequence). The CDR3 sequence: CASSLSPTGEQYF.

The CDR3 protein is CASSLFVTSEVFF. The chain carries TRBV7-2 and TRBJ2-2. The CDR3 sequence is 13 residues long. The germline V gene encodes CDR1 SGHTA and CDR2 FQGNSA.

This sequence joins TRBV7-2 and TRBJ1-6. Germline CDR1 reads SGHTA; CDR2 reads FQGNSA. The CDR3 totals 14 residues. CDR3 region: CASSFRQGGSPLHF.

The rearrangement links TRBV5-6 to TRBJ2-7. The CDR3 runs to 15 residues. CDR1 is SGHDT, CDR2 YYEEEE, per germline. This chain's CDR3 is CASSFDRLVSYEQYF.

The chain is built from TRBV20-1 and TRBJ2-1; lacking DNA, the TRBD2 call made by TCRdb goes unchecked. The CDR3 runs to 15 residues. The germline V gene has CDR1 DFQATT and CDR2 SNEGSKA (reference sequence). This CDR3 is CSALLRTSGNNEQFF.

V and J are TRBV27 and TRBJ2-6. Germline loops: CDR1 MNHEY, CDR2 SMNVEV (reference sequence). This CDR3 region has 13 residues. This chain's CDR3 is CASRESGANVLTF. The full variable domain, rest sourced from reference TRBV27 and TRBJ2-6, is EAQVTQNPRYLITVTGKKLTVTCSQNMNHEYMSWYRQDPGLGLRQIYYSMNVEVTDKGDVPEGYKVSRKEKRNFPLILESPSPNQTSLYFCASRESGANVLTFGAGSRLTVL.

The V and J genes are TRBV5-1 and TRBJ1-1. Per germline, CDR1 SGHRS and CDR2 YFSETQ. The CDR3 spans 15 residues. The CDR3 region is CASSAVSSANTEAFF.

This chain connects TRBV5-1 to TRBJ2-2; with no DNA, the TCRdb D assignment of TRBD1 cannot be verified. Germline-derived CDR1 and CDR2 are SGHRS and YFSETQ. CDR3 length equals 14 residues. This CDR3 reads CASSESGGPGELFF.

This CDR3 is CASSASTGPYEQYF. V usage is TRBV6-2 or TRBV6-3 and J usage is TRBJ2-7. This CDR3 contains 14 residues. CDR1 is MNHEY, CDR2 SVGEGT, per germline.

The chain joins TRBV7-9 to TRBJ2-5. In germline, CDR1 is SEHNR, CDR2 FQNEAQ (reference sequence). The CDR3 consists of 12 residues. The CDR3 sequence is CASLEVGETQYF. Full variable domain (rest looked up from reference TRBV7-9 and TRBJ2-5): DTGVSQNPRHKITKRGQNVTFRCDPISEHNRLYWYRQTLGQGPEFLTYFQNEAQLEKSRLLSDRFSAERPKGSFSTLEIQRTEQGDSAMYLCASLEVGETQYFGPGTRLLVL.